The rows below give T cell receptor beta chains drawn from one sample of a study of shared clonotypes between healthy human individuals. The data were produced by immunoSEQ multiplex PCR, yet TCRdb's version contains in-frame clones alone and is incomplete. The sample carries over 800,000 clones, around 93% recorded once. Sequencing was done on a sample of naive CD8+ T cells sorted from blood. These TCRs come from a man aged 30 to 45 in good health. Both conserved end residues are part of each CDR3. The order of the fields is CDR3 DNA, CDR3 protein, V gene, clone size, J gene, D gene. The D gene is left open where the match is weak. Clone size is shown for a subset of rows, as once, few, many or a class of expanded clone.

cdr3_nt: TGCGCCAGCAGCCAAGATAGAGGTAGCAATCAGCCCCAGCATTTT; cdr3_aa: CASSQDRGSNQPQHF; v_call: TRBV4-3; clone_size: once; j_call: TRBJ1-5; d_call: NA
cdr3_nt: TGTGCCAGTAGTACGGGACAGGGACTCTACGAGCAGTACTTC; cdr3_aa: CASSTGQGLYEQYF; v_call: TRBV19; clone_size: NA; j_call: TRBJ2-7; d_call: TRBD1
cdr3_nt: TGTGCCAGCAGCACCGGGACTAGCGAGCCTACCTACGAGCAGTACTTC; cdr3_aa: CASSTGTSEPTYEQYF; v_call: TRBV5-5; clone_size: NA; j_call: TRBJ2-7; d_call: TRBD2
cdr3_nt: TGCGCCAGCAGCTACGCTAGCGGGAGCTCCTACAATGAGCAGTTCTTC; cdr3_aa: CASSYASGSSYNEQFF; v_call: TRBV5-1; clone_size: NA; j_call: TRBJ2-1; d_call: TRBD2
cdr3_nt: TGTGCCAGTAGTAAGGCAGGGGAGGATCAGCCCCAGCATTTT; cdr3_aa: CASSKAGEDQPQHF; v_call: TRBV19; clone_size: NA; j_call: TRBJ1-5; d_call: NA
cdr3_nt: TGCGCCAGCAGTAAACTAGCGGGAGGGGCCTACGAGCAGTACTTC; cdr3_aa: CASSKLAGGAYEQYF; v_call: TRBV10-1; clone_size: NA; j_call: TRBJ2-7; d_call: TRBD2
cdr3_nt: TGTGCCACTCATACAGGGGTTTATGGCTACACCTTC; cdr3_aa: CATHTGVYGYTF; v_call: TRBV19; clone_size: NA; j_call: TRBJ1-2; d_call: TRBD1
cdr3_nt: TGCAGCGTACTAGGGGACAGCTCCTACGAGCAGTACTTC; cdr3_aa: CSVLGDSSYEQYF; v_call: TRBV29-1; clone_size: once; j_call: TRBJ2-7; d_call: TRBD1
cdr3_nt: TGTGCCAGCAGTCTCGGGACTGAAGGAGGGTGGGCTTTCTTT; cdr3_aa: CASSLGTEGGWAFF; v_call: TRBV28; clone_size: once; j_call: TRBJ1-1; d_call: NA
cdr3_nt: TGTGCCAGGGGGACAGGGGCCTCAGATACGCAGTATTTT; cdr3_aa: CARGTGASDTQYF; v_call: TRBV7-9; clone_size: NA; j_call: TRBJ2-3; d_call: TRBD1
cdr3_nt: TGTGCCAGCTCCGGGTCCTACGAGCAGTACTTC; cdr3_aa: CASSGSYEQYF; v_call: TRBV6-1; clone_size: NA; j_call: TRBJ2-7; d_call: NA
cdr3_nt: TGTGCCAGCAGTCGGAATGGGGGTCTCCGCAATCAGCCCCAGCATTTT; cdr3_aa: CASSRNGGLRNQPQHF; v_call: TRBV27; clone_size: NA; j_call: TRBJ1-5; d_call: NA
cdr3_nt: TGTGCCAGCAGCACCTCGACAGGGGGCAGAGAGACCCAGTACTTC; cdr3_aa: CASSTSTGGRETQYF; v_call: TRBV7-9; clone_size: NA; j_call: TRBJ2-5; d_call: TRBD1
cdr3_nt: TGCAGCGCAGAAACAGGGGTCGCTGAAGCTTTCTTT; cdr3_aa: CSAETGVAEAFF; v_call: TRBV29-1; clone_size: once; j_call: TRBJ1-1; d_call: TRBD1
cdr3_nt: TGTGCCAGCAGCCCGTCGACAGGCGCATTCTCTGGAAACACCATATATTTT; cdr3_aa: CASSPSTGAFSGNTIYF; v_call: TRBV7-7; clone_size: NA; j_call: TRBJ1-3; d_call: NA
cdr3_nt: TGTGCCAGTAGTATCGGACTAGCGGTCTACAATGAGCAGTTCTTC; cdr3_aa: CASSIGLAVYNEQFF; v_call: TRBV19; clone_size: NA; j_call: TRBJ2-1; d_call: TRBD2
cdr3_nt: TGTGCCAGCAGTTTATCTCTGGGACAGGGGGCGCGGAGCAATCAGCCCCAGCATTTT; cdr3_aa: CASSLSLGQGARSNQPQHF; v_call: TRBV28; clone_size: NA; j_call: TRBJ1-5; d_call: TRBD1
cdr3_nt: TGTGCCAGCAGCTTGGGGGGGAACACTGAAGCTTTCTTT; cdr3_aa: CASSLGGNTEAFF; v_call: TRBV5-6; clone_size: few; j_call: TRBJ1-1; d_call: NA
cdr3_nt: TGCGCCAGCAGCAGCAGTAGGCCGAACACCGGGGAGCTGTTTTTT; cdr3_aa: CASSSSRPNTGELFF; v_call: TRBV5-1; clone_size: NA; j_call: TRBJ2-2; d_call: NA
cdr3_nt: TGTGCCAGCAGCCTGGGGGAGTTGGGGCGCTACGAGCAGTACTTC; cdr3_aa: CASSLGELGRYEQYF; v_call: TRBV5-6; clone_size: NA; j_call: TRBJ2-7; d_call: NA
cdr3_nt: TGTGCCAGCAGTCCGATCGGGGGCGTCTCTTCCTACGAGCAGTACTTC; cdr3_aa: CASSPIGGVSSYEQYF; v_call: TRBV27; clone_size: NA; j_call: TRBJ2-7; d_call: NA
cdr3_nt: TGTGCCAGTGACGATCTAGCGGGGACTAGGGGAGATGAGCAGTTCTTC; cdr3_aa: CASDDLAGTRGDEQFF; v_call: TRBV28; clone_size: NA; j_call: TRBJ2-1; d_call: TRBD2
cdr3_nt: TGTGCCAGCAGTACCAAAATCGGGACAGCGCAAGAGACCCAGTACTTC; cdr3_aa: CASSTKIGTAQETQYF; v_call: TRBV27; clone_size: NA; j_call: TRBJ2-5; d_call: TRBD1
cdr3_nt: TGTGCCAGCAGCTTAACCCCATCCTACGAGCAGTACTTC; cdr3_aa: CASSLTPSYEQYF; v_call: TRBV7-7; clone_size: NA; j_call: TRBJ2-7; d_call: NA
cdr3_nt: TGTGCCAGCTCACAGGGACAGGGCCCAGCCAAAAACATTCAGTACTTC; cdr3_aa: CASSQGQGPAKNIQYF; v_call: TRBV18; clone_size: NA; j_call: TRBJ2-4; d_call: TRBD1